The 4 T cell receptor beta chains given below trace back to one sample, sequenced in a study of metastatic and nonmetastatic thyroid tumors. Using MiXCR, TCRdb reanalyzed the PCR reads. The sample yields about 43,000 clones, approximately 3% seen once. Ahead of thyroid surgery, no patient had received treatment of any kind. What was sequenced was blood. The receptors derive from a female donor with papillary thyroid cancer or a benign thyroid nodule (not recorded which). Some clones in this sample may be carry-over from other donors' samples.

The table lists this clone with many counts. Written as DNA, the CDR3 is TGTGCCAGCAGCTTGGTTATACAGGGTGGCGAGCAGTTCTTC. Translation: CASSLVIQGGEQFF. J is TRBJ2-1 and V is TRBV5-8; tentatively, D is TRBD1 (6 bases). Trimming stripped 0 bases from V and 10 bases from J, with 14 bases between. The germline V gene encodes CDR1 SGHTS and CDR2 YDEGEE. CDR3 length: 14 amino acids.

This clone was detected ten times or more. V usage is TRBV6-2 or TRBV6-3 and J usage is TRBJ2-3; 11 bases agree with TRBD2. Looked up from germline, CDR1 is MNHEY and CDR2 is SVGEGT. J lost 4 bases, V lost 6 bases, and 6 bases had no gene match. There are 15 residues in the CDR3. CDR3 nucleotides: TGTGCCAGCAGCCAATCTAGCGGGGGGCCAGATACGCAGTATTTT. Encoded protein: CASSQSSGGPDTQYF.

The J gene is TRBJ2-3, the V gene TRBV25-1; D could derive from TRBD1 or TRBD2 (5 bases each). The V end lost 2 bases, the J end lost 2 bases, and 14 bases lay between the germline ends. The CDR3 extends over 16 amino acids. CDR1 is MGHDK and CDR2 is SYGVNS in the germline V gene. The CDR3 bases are TGTGCCAGCAGTGAACCTCCGGGACCCAACACAGATACGCAGTATTTT. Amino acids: CASSEPPGPNTDTQYF. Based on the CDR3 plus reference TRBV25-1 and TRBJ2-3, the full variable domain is EADIYQTPRYLVIGTGKKITLECSQTMGHDKMYWYQQDPGMELHLIHYSYGVNSTEKGDLSSESTVSRIRTEHFPLTLESARPSHTSQYLCASSEPPGPNTDTQYFGPGTRLTVL.

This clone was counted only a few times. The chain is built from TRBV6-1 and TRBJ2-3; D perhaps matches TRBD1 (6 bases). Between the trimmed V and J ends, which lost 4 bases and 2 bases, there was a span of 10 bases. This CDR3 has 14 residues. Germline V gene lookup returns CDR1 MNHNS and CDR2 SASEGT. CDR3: CASSGQAHTDTQYF. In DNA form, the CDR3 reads TGTGCCAGCAGTGGACAGGCCCACACAGATACGCAGTATTTT.